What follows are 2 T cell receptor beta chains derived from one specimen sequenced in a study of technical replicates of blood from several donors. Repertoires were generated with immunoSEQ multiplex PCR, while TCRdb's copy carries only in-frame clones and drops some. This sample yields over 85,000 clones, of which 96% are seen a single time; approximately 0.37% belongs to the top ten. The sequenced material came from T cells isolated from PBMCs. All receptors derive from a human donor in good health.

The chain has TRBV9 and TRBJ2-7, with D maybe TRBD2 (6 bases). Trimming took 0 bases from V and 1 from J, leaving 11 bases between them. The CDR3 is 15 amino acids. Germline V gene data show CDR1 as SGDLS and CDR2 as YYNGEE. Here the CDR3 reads CASSVDGSLSYEQYF. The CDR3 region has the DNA TGTGCCAGCAGCGTAGACGGGAGTCTGTCCTACGAGCAGTACTTC.

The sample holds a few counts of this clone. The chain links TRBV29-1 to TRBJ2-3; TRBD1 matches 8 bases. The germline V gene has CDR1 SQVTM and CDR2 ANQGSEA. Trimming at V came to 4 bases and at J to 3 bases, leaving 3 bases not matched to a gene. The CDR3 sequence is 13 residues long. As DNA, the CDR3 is TGCAGCGTTGCCGACAGGGGAACAGATACGCAGTATTTT. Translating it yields CSVADRGTDTQYF.